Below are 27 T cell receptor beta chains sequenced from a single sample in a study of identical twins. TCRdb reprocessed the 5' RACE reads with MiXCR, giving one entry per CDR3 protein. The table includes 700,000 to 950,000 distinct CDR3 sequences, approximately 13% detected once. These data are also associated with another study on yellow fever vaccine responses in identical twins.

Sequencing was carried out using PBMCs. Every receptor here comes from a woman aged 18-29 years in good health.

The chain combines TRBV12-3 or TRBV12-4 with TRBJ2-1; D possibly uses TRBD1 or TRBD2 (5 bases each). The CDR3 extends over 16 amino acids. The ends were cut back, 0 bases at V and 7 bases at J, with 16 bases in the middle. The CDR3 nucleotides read TGTGCCAGCAGTTTAGCGCTGATCGAGGGGTGGAATGAGCAGTTCTTC. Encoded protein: CASSLALIEGWNEQFF.

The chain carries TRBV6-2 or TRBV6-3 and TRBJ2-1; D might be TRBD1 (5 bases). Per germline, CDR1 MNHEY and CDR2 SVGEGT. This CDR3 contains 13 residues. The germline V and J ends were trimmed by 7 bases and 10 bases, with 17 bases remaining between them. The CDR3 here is CASIPRPGQEQFF. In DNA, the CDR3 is TGTGCCAGCATCCCTCGACCCGGACAAGAGCAGTTCTTC.

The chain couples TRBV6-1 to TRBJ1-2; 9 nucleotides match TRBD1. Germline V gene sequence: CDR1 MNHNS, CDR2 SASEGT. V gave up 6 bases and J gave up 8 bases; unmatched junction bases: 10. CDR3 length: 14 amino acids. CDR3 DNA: TGTGCCAGCAGCCCCGGACAGGGGTCAGCGGGCTACACCTTC. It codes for CASSPGQGSAGYTF.

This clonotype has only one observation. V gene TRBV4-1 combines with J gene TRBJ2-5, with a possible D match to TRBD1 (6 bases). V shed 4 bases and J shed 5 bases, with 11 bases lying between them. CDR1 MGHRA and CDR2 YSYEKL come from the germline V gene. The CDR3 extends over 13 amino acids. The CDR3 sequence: CASSPGERETQYF. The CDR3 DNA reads TGCGCCAGCAGCCCAGGGGAACGGGAGACCCAGTACTTC.

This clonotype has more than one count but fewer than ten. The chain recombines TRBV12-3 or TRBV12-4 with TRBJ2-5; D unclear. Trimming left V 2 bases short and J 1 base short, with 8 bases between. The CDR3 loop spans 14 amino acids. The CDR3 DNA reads TGTGCCAGCAGTTTATTCACCTTCCAAGAGACCCAGTACTTC. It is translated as CASSLFTFQETQYF.

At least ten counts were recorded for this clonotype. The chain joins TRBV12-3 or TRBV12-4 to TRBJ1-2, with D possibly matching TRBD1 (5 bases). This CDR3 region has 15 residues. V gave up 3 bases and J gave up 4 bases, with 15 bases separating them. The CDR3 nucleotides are TGTGCCAGCAGTTTCGTGGGTGAGGGGCGCTATGGCTACACCTTC. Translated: CASSFVGEGRYGYTF.

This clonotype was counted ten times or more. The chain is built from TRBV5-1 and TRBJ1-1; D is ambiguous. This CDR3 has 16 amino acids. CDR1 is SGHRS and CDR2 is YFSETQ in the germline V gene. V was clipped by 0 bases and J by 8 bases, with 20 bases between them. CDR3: CASSLGVMSFTPEAFF. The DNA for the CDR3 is TGCGCCAGCAGCTTGGGAGTGATGAGTTTTACCCCAGAAGCTTTCTTT.

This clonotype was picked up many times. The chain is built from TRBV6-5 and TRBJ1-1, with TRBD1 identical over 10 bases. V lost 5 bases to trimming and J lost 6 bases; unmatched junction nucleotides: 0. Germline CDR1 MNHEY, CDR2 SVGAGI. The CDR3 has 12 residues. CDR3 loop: CASSGQGAEAFF. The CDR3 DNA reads TGTGCCAGCAGTGGACAGGGGGCTGAAGCTTTCTTT.

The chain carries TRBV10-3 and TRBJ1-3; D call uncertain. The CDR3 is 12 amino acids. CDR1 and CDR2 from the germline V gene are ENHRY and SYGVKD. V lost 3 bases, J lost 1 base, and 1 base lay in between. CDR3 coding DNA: TGTGCCATCAGTGATTCTGGAAACACCATATATTTT. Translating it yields CAISDSGNTIYF.

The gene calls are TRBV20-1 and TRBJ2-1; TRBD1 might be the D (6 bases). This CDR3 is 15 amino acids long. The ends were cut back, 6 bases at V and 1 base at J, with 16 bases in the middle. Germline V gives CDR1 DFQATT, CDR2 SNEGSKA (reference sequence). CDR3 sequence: CSAEDSRPSYNEQFF. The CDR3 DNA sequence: TGCAGTGCAGAGGACAGTCGCCCTTCCTACAATGAGCAGTTCTTC.

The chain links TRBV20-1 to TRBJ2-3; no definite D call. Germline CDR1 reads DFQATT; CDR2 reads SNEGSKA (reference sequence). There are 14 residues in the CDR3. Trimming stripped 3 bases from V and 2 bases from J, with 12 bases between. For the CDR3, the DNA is TGCAGTGCTAGGGTTTTACCCATCACAGATACGCAGTATTTT. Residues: CSARVLPITDTQYF.

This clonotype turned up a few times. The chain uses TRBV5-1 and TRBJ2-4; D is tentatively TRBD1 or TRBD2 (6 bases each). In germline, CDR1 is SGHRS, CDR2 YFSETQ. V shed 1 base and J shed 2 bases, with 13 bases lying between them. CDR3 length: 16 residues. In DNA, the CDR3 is TGCGCCAGCAGCTTGTTAGGGGGAGGAACCAAAAACATTCAGTACTTC. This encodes CASSLLGGGTKNIQYF.

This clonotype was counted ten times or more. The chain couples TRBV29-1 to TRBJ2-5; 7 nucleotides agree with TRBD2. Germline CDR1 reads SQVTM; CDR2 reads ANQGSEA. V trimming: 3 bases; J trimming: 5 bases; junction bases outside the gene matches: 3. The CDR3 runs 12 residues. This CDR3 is CSVEAGVETQYF. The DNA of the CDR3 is TGCAGCGTTGAGGCGGGAGTGGAGACCCAGTACTTC.

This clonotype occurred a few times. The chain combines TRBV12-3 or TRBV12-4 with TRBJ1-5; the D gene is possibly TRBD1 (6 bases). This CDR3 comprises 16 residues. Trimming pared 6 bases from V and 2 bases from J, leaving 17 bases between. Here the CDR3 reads CASSPSPGAGNQPQHF. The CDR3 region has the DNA TGTGCCAGCAGCCCATCCCCGGGGGCAGGCAATCAGCCCCAGCATTTT.

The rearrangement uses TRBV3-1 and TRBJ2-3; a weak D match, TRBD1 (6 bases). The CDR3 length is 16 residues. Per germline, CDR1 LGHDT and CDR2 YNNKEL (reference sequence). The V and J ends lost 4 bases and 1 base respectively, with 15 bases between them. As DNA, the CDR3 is TGTGCCAGCAGCCCCGCAGACAGGCTACGCACAGATACGCAGTATTTT. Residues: CASSPADRLRTDTQYF.

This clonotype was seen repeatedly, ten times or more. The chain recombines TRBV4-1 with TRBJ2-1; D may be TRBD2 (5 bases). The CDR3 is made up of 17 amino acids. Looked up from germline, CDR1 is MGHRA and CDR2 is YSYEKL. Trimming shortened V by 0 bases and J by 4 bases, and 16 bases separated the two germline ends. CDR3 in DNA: TGCGCCAGCAGCCAAGATTCCGGGATCGTCATGTACAATGAGCAGTTCTTC. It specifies CASSQDSGIVMYNEQFF.

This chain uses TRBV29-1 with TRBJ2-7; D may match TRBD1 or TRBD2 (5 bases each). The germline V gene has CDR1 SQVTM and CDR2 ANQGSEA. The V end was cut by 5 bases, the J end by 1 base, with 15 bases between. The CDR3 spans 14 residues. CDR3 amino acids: CSVRPDTGSYEQYF. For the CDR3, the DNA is TGCAGCGTTCGACCGGACACGGGGTCCTACGAGCAGTACTTC.

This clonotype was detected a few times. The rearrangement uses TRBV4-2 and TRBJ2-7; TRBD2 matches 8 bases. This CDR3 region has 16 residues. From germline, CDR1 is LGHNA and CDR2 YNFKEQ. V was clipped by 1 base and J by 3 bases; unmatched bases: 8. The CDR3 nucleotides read TGTGCCAGCAGCCAAGTCGGGTTCGCGGGAGGCTACGAGCAGTACTTC. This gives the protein CASSQVGFAGGYEQYF.

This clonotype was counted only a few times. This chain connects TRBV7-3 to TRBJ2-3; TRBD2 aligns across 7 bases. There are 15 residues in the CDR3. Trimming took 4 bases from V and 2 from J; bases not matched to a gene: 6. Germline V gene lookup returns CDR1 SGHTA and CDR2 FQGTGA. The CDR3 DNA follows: TGTGCCAGCAGCTCCCAGACTAGCACCACAGATACGCAGTATTTT. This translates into CASSSQTSTTDTQYF.

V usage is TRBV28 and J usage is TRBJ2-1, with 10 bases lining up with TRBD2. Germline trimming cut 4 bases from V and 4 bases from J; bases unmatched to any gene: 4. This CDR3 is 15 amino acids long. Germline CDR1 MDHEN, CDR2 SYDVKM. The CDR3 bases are TGTGCCAGCAGTTACGGACTAGCGGATTACAATGAGCAGTTCTTC. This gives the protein CASSYGLADYNEQFF.

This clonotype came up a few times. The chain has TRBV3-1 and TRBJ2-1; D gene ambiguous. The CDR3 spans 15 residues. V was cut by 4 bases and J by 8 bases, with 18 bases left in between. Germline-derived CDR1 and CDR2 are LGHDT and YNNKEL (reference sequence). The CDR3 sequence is CASSLFTSDGYEQFF. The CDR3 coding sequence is TGTGCCAGCAGCCTATTTACGAGCGATGGGTATGAGCAGTTCTTC.

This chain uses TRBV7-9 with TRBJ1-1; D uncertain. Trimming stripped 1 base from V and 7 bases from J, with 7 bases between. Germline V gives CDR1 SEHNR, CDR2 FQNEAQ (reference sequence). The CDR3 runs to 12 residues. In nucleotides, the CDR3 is TGTGCCAGCAGCTTAGAGGGCTATGAAGCTTTCTTT. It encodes CASSLEGYEAFF. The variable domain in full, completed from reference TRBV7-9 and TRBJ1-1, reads DTGVSQNPRHKITKRGQNVTFRCDPISEHNRLYWYRQTLGQGPEFLTYFQNEAQLEKSRLLSDRFSAERPKGSFSTLEIQRTEQGDSAMYLCASSLEGYEAFFGQGTRLTVV.

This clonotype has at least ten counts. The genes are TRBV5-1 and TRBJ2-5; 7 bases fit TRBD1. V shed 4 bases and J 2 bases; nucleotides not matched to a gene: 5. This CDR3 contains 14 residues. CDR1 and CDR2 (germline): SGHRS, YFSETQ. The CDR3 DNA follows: TGCGCCAGCAGCCTGGGACAGATTCAAGAGACCCAGTACTTC. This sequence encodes CASSLGQIQETQYF.

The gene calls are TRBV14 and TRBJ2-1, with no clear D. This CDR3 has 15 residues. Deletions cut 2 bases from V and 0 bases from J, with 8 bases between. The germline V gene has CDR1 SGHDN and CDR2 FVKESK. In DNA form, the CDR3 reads TGTGCCAGCAGCCAACAGACAATCTCCTACAATGAGCAGTTCTTC. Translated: CASSQQTISYNEQFF.

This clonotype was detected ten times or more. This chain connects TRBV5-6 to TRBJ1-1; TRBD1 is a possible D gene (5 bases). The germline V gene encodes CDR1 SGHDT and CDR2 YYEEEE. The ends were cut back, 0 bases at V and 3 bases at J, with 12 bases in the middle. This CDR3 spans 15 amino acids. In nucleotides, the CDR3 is TGTGCCAGCAGCTTGGCGGGGCTAAGGGACACTGAAGCTTTCTTT. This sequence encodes CASSLAGLRDTEAFF. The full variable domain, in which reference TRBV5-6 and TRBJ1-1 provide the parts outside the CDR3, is DAGVTQSPTHLIKTRGQQVTLRCSPKSGHDTVSWYQQALGQGPQFIFQYYEEEERQRGNFPDRFSGHQFPNYSSELNVNALLLGDSALYLCASSLAGLRDTEAFFGQGTRLTVV.

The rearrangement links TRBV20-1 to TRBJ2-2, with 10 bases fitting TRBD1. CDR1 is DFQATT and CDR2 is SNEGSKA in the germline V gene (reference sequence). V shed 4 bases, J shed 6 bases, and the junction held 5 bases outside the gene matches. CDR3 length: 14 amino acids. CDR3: CSAKGQGVAGELFF. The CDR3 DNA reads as TGCAGTGCTAAAGGACAGGGGGTCGCCGGGGAGCTGTTTTTT.

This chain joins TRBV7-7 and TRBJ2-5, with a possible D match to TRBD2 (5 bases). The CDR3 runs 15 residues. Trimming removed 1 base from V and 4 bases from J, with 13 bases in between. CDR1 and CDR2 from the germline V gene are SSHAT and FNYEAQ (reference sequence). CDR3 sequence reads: CASSLGSGVRETQYF. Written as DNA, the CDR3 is TGTGCCAGCAGCTTAGGGTCCGGGGTAAGAGAGACCCAGTACTTC.